This T cell receptor (beta chain) emerged from a study of OX40 agonist ivuxolimab in advanced cancers. Across the study: Enrollees could have had prior anti-PD-1, anti-PD-L1 or anti-CTLA-4 therapy, which about 40% had received.

The protocol was immunoSEQ multiplex PCR, while the TCRdb copy is restricted to in-frame clones and leaves out a portion. The sample shows some 79,000 clones, 88% of them seen only once. The CDR3 has 13 amino acids. Germline V lookup: CDR1 WNHNN, CDR2 SYGVQD (reference sequence). V lost 5 bases and J lost 6, with 14 bases in between. The clonotype was recovered from an adult with an advanced solid tumor such as melanoma, head and neck, liver or kidney cancer. The starting material was CD4+ or CD8+ T cells sorted from blood, obtained in a trial of the OX40 agonist ivuxolimab. The chain combines TRBV10-1 with TRBJ2-7; D possibly uses TRBD1 or TRBD2 (5 bases each). In nucleotides, the CDR3 is TGCGCCAGCAGTCGGGACCCGTGGAGCGAGCAGTACTTC. Translated, it gives CASSRDPWSEQYF.